Here is one TCR beta chain with its context. Germline-derived CDR1 and CDR2 are LNHDA and SQIVND (reference sequence). The CDR3 totals 12 residues. Unmatched junction bases numbered 4, after V lost 6 bases and J lost 7 bases. The data were taken from a study of blood T cell repertoires in COVID-19. Study information: PBMCs, B-cell-depleted T cells, or T cells were the source of the cDNA or gDNA that made up the material.

Using immunoSEQ multiplex PCR, the repertoire was profiled, and TCRdb retains in-frame clones only, with some absent. The sample lists fewer than 400,000 clones, around 85% occurring once. The chain employs TRBV19 and TRBJ1-1; 8 bases match TRBD1. The sequencing sample was made of peripheral blood. This sequence originates from a woman in her late teens or twenties with acute or convalescent COVID-19. The DNA of the CDR3 is TGTGCCAGTAGGGCCGGGACAGGTGAAGCTTTCTTT. This translates into CASRAGTGEAFF. Together with reference TRBV19 and TRBJ1-1, the CDR3 gives the full variable domain: DGGITQSPKYLFRKEGQNVTLSCEQNLNHDAMYWYRQDPGQGLRLIYYSQIVNDFQKGDIAEGYSVSREKKESFPLTVTSAQKNPTAFYLCASRAGTGEAFFGQGTRLTVV.